The clone carrying this T cell receptor beta chain appeared a single time. Germline CDR1 reads LNHNV; CDR2 reads YYDKDF (reference sequence). This CDR3 spans 17 amino acids. The junction had 7 bases not matched to a gene; V was cut back by 0 bases and J by 3 bases. Resolution of symptoms, clearance, or two negative PCRs was present in recovered Cohort 3 donors. This sample is drawn from a study of blood T cell repertoires in COVID-19. Generated by immunoSEQ multiplex PCR, the TCRdb table keeps only in-frame clones and is missing some. The sample lists around 250,000 clones; more than 75% were seen once.

Input material: PBMCs or T cells enriched from blood (not recorded which). This receptor was taken from a man aged 18 to 35 who had recovered from COVID-19. The V call is TRBV15, the J call TRBJ2-3; 9 nucleotides match TRBD2. The CDR3 here is CATSRDGREGRTDTQYF. CDR3 sequence (DNA): TGTGCCACCAGCAGAGATGGGCGGGAGGGGAGGACAGATACGCAGTATTTT. Based on the CDR3 plus reference TRBV15 and TRBJ2-3, the full variable domain is DAMVIQNPRYQVTQFGKPVTLSCSQTLNHNVMYWYQQKSSQAPKLLFHYYDKDFNNEADTPDNFQSRRPNTSFCFLDIRSPGLGDTAMYLCATSRDGREGRTDTQYFGPGTRLTVL.